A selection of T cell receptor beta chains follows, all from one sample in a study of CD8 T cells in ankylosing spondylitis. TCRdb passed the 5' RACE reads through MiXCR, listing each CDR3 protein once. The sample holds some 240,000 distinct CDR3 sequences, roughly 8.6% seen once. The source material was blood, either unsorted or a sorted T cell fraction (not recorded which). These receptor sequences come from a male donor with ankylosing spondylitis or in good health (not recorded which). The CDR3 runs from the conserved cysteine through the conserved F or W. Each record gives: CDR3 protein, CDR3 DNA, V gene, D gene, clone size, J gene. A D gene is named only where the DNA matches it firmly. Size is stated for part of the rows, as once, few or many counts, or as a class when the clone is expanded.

CDR3aa: CAWSAGIGTGYTF
CDR3nt: TGTGCCTGGAGTGCGGGAATAGGTACTGGCTACACCTTC
v_gene: TRBV30
d_gene: .
abundance: many
j_gene: TRBJ1-2

CDR3aa: CSANRAGLAGLEQYF
CDR3nt: TGCAGTGCTAATCGCGCCGGACTAGCAGGGCTCGAGCAGTACTTC
v_gene: TRBV20-1
d_gene: TRBD2
abundance: many
j_gene: TRBJ2-7

CDR3aa: CAFRGTNNSPLHF
CDR3nt: TGTGCCTTCCGCGGGACGAACAATTCACCCCTCCACTTT
v_gene: TRBV30
d_gene: .
abundance: few
j_gene: TRBJ1-6

CDR3aa: CASSLGTARETQYF
CDR3nt: TGTGCCAGCAGTTTGGGGACAGCTCGAGAGACCCAGTACTTC
v_gene: TRBV12-3/TRBV12-4
d_gene: TRBD1
abundance: many
j_gene: TRBJ2-5

CDR3aa: CSARVLAENEQFF
CDR3nt: TGCAGTGCTAGAGTACTAGCGGAAAATGAGCAGTTCTTC
v_gene: TRBV20-1
d_gene: TRBD2
abundance: many
j_gene: TRBJ2-1

CDR3aa: CSVDRPPAEAFF
CDR3nt: TGCAGCGTTGACCGGCCCCCCGCTGAAGCTTTCTTT
v_gene: TRBV29-1
d_gene: .
abundance: .
j_gene: TRBJ1-1

CDR3aa: CASTHRGMNTEAFF
CDR3nt: TGTGCCAGCACCCATAGGGGGATGAACACTGAAGCTTTCTTT
v_gene: TRBV7-2
d_gene: .
abundance: many
j_gene: TRBJ1-1

CDR3aa: CASSEATGGVQPQHF
CDR3nt: TGTGCCAGCAGTGAAGCGACAGGAGGTGTTCAGCCCCAGCATTTT
v_gene: TRBV2
d_gene: .
abundance: few
j_gene: TRBJ1-5

CDR3aa: CASSPKGYTDTQYF
CDR3nt: TGTGCCAGCTCACCAAAAGGGTACACGGATACGCAGTATTTT
v_gene: TRBV18
d_gene: .
abundance: few
j_gene: TRBJ2-3

CDR3aa: CASSITANTEAFF
CDR3nt: TGTGCCAGTAGTATAACTGCGAACACTGAAGCTTTCTTT
v_gene: TRBV19
d_gene: .
abundance: many
j_gene: TRBJ1-1

CDR3aa: CASRYQGGTGELFF
CDR3nt: TGTGCCAGTAGATATCAGGGGGGCACCGGGGAGCTGTTTTTT
v_gene: TRBV19
d_gene: .
abundance: many
j_gene: TRBJ2-2

CDR3aa: CASSLSGSLAYEQYF
CDR3nt: TGTGCCAGCAGCCTTAGCGGGAGTCTAGCCTACGAGCAGTACTTC
v_gene: TRBV14
d_gene: TRBD2
abundance: many
j_gene: TRBJ2-7

CDR3aa: CASSQDGGWNSPLHF
CDR3nt: TGTGCCAGCAGCCAAGATGGAGGGTGGAATTCACCCCTCCACTTT
v_gene: TRBV4-2
d_gene: .
abundance: many
j_gene: TRBJ1-6

CDR3aa: CASSFLLAGLENTDTQYF
CDR3nt: TGTGCCAGCAGCTTCCTTCTAGCGGGACTAGAAAACACAGATACGCAGTATTTT
v_gene: TRBV7-9
d_gene: TRBD2
abundance: .
j_gene: TRBJ2-3

CDR3aa: CASSPGGPIEAFF
CDR3nt: TGTGCCAGCAGCCCAGGGGGGCCGATTGAAGCTTTCTTT
v_gene: TRBV7-9
d_gene: TRBD1
abundance: .
j_gene: TRBJ1-1

CDR3aa: CASSRGVATDTQYF
CDR3nt: TGTGCCAGCAGCCGCGGGGTAGCCACAGATACGCAGTATTTT
v_gene: TRBV7-9
d_gene: .
abundance: many
j_gene: TRBJ2-3

CDR3aa: CASYSGHTYEQYF
CDR3nt: TGTGCCAGCTATTCTGGACATACCTACGAGCAGTACTTC
v_gene: TRBV28
d_gene: .
abundance: few
j_gene: TRBJ2-7

CDR3aa: CASSLHDSYEQYF
CDR3nt: TGCGCCAGCAGCTTACATGATTCCTACGAGCAGTACTTC
v_gene: TRBV5-1
d_gene: .
abundance: many
j_gene: TRBJ2-7

CDR3aa: CASSETGTYEQYF
CDR3nt: TGTGCCAGCAGTGAAACAGGCACCTACGAGCAGTACTTC
v_gene: TRBV6-1
d_gene: .
abundance: many
j_gene: TRBJ2-7

CDR3aa: CASSYSSRGSGETQYF
CDR3nt: TGTGCCAGCAGTTACTCGAGCAGGGGCTCGGGGGAGACCCAGTACTTC
v_gene: TRBV6-5
d_gene: .
abundance: few
j_gene: TRBJ2-5

CDR3aa: CASSTGLLSYEQYF
CDR3nt: TGTGCCAGCAGCACGGGACTCCTCTCCTACGAGCAGTACTTC
v_gene: TRBV7-2
d_gene: .
abundance: few
j_gene: TRBJ2-7

CDR3aa: CASTDLGRPNTEAFF
CDR3nt: TGTGCCAGCACTGATCTAGGACGGCCTAACACTGAAGCTTTCTTT
v_gene: TRBV12-3/TRBV12-4
d_gene: .
abundance: many
j_gene: TRBJ1-1

CDR3aa: CASSPDRGYSETQYF
CDR3nt: TGCGCCAGCAGCCCGGACAGGGGTTATAGTGAGACCCAGTACTTC
v_gene: TRBV5-1
d_gene: TRBD1
abundance: many
j_gene: TRBJ2-5

CDR3aa: CASTSGSKREQFF
CDR3nt: TGTGCCTCAACTAGCGGGAGTAAGCGTGAGCAGTTCTTC
v_gene: TRBV30
d_gene: TRBD2
abundance: few
j_gene: TRBJ2-1

CDR3aa: CASRFPGRSSSGNTIYF
CDR3nt: TGTGCCAGCAGGTTCCCGGGACGTTCCAGTTCTGGAAACACCATATATTTT
v_gene: TRBV11-2
d_gene: .
abundance: few
j_gene: TRBJ1-3

CDR3aa: CSARGWSQYF
CDR3nt: TGCAGTGCTCGCGGTTGGTCGCAGTATTTT
v_gene: TRBV20-1
d_gene: .
abundance: many
j_gene: TRBJ2-3

CDR3aa: CASSLDRVANEKLFF
CDR3nt: TGTGCCAGCAGCTTAGACAGGGTTGCTAATGAAAAACTGTTTTTT
v_gene: TRBV7-9
d_gene: .
abundance: many
j_gene: TRBJ1-4

CDR3aa: CASSFWQRVGSGANVLTF
CDR3nt: TGTGCCAGCAGCTTTTGGCAGCGGGTCGGCTCTGGGGCCAACGTCCTGACTTTC
v_gene: TRBV11-1
d_gene: .
abundance: few
j_gene: TRBJ2-6

CDR3aa: CASSYWQSGEAFF
CDR3nt: TGTGCCAGCAGTTACTGGCAATCCGGGGAAGCTTTCTTT
v_gene: TRBV6-5
d_gene: .
abundance: many
j_gene: TRBJ1-1

CDR3aa: CASSLDSQTYEQYF
CDR3nt: TGTGCCAGCAGTTTAGATTCTCAAACCTACGAGCAGTACTTC
v_gene: TRBV12-3/TRBV12-4
d_gene: .
abundance: .
j_gene: TRBJ2-7

CDR3aa: CSTRGPAETQYF
CDR3nt: TGCAGTACTAGAGGGCCAGCAGAGACCCAGTACTTC
v_gene: TRBV20-1
d_gene: .
abundance: few
j_gene: TRBJ2-5

CDR3aa: CASSFRTPLNTEAFF
CDR3nt: TGTGCCAGCAGTTTCAGAACCCCTCTGAACACTGAAGCTTTCTTT
v_gene: TRBV12-3/TRBV12-4
d_gene: .
abundance: .
j_gene: TRBJ1-1

CDR3aa: CASSDSEGGEVYEQFF
CDR3nt: TGTGCCAGCAGTGACTCAGAGGGTGGTGAGGTGTATGAGCAGTTCTTC
v_gene: TRBV6-4
d_gene: .
abundance: many
j_gene: TRBJ2-1